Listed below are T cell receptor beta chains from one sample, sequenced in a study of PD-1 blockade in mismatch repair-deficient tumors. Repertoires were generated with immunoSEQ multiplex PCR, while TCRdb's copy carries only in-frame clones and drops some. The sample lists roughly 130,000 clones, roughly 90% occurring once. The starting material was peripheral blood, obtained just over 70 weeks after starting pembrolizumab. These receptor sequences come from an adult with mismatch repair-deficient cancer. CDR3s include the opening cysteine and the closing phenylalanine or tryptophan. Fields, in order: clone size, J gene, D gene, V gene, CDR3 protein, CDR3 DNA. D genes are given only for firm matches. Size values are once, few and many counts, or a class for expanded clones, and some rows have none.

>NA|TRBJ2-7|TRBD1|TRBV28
CASSLPGTGGNVYDEQYF
TGTGCCAGCAGTTTACCCGGGACAGGGGGAAATGTGTATGACGAGCAGTACTTC
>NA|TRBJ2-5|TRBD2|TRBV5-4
CASSAGTSGRLLETQYF
TGTGCCAGCAGCGCGGGAACTAGCGGGAGGTTGTTGGAGACCCAGTACTTC
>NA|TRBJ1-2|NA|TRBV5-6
CASSFIDTGYTF
TGTGCCAGCAGCTTCATAGACACGGGCTACACCTTC
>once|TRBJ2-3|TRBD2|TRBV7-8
CASSLGLEADTQYF
TGTGCCAGCAGCCTCGGACTAGAAGCAGATACGCAGTATTTT
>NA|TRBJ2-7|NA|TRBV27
CASSFGAGSYEQYF
TGTGCCAGCAGTTTTGGAGCAGGCTCCTACGAGCAGTACTTC
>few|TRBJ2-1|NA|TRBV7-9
CASSLTDRSGFF
TGTGCCAGCAGCCTAACGGACAGAAGTGGGTTCTTC
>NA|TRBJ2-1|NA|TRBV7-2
CASRSGGEQFF
TGTGCCAGCAGGTCCGGCGGCGAGCAGTTCTTC
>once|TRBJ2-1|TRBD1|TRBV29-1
CSAAGGDLAVIF
TGCAGCGCGGCAGGGGGTGATCTCGCAGTGATCTTC
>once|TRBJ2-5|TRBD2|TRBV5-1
CASSQYDGTSGETQYF
TGCGCCAGCAGCCAATACGATGGGACTAGCGGAGAGACCCAGTACTTC
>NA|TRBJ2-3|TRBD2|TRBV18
CASSLTSGATDTQYF
TGTGCCAGCTCACTTACTAGCGGAGCCACAGATACGCAGTATTTT
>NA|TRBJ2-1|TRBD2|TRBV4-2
CASSHRTSEKVDEQFF
TGTGCCAGCAGCCACCGGACTAGTGAAAAGGTGGATGAGCAGTTCTTC
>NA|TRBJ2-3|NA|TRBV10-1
CASSQTLDSTDTQYF
TGCGCCAGCAGCCAAACATTGGACAGCACAGATACGCAGTATTTT
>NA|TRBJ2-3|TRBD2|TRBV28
CASSLYILAGGGGRVTDTQYF
TGTGCCAGCAGTTTATATATACTAGCGGGAGGAGGGGGGCGAGTGACAGATACGCAGTATTTT
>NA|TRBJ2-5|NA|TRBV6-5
CASSLGAAETQYF
TGTGCCAGCAGTTTAGGAGCTGCGGAGACCCAGTACTTC
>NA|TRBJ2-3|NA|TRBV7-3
CASSRTDERAADTQYF
TGTGCCAGCAGCCGAACAGACGAGAGGGCCGCAGATACGCAGTATTTT
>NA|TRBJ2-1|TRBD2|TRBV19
CASSPGLAGGYNEQFF
TGTGCCAGTAGCCCGGGACTAGCGGGAGGATACAATGAGCAGTTCTTC
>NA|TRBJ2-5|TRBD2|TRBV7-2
CASSSRGSRLETQYF
TGTGCCAGCAGCTCCCGCGGGAGTCGGTTAGAGACCCAGTACTTC